The next 23 T cell receptor beta chains were all read from a single sample in a study of blood T cell repertoires in COVID-19. Method: immunoSEQ multiplex PCR; TCRdb's copy keeps in-frame clones and lacks some. This sample has some 330,000 clones, with about nine tenths found just once. Sequenced sample: PBMCs or T cells enriched from blood (not recorded which). Every receptor here comes from a man aged 30 to 45 who had recovered from COVID-19.

The rearrangement joins TRBV12-3 or TRBV12-4 to TRBJ2-7; D possibly corresponds to TRBD2 (5 bases). V was shortened by 3 bases and J by 2 bases, with 5 bases between the two germline ends. The CDR3 loop spans 12 amino acids. CDR3 sequence reads: CASSFGTYEQYF. The CDR3 DNA reads TGTGCCAGCAGTTTCGGGACCTACGAGCAGTACTTC.

This rearrangement joins TRBV4-1 to TRBJ2-4, with a weak D call TRBD2 (6 bases). The CDR3 extends over 18 amino acids. V was cut by 1 base and J by 7 bases, with 23 bases left in between. Germline CDR1 and CDR2: MGHRA and YSYEKL. This chain's CDR3 is CASSQGLARDSRANIQYF. CDR3 DNA: TGCGCCAGCAGCCAAGGTTTGGCCCGGGACTCGCGGGCTAACATTCAGTACTTC.

The rearrangement links TRBV14 to TRBJ2-1; 11 nucleotides agree with TRBD1. Trimming took 5 bases from V and 4 from J; bases not matched to a gene: 1. The CDR3 covers 14 residues. The germline V gene encodes CDR1 SGHDN and CDR2 FVKESK. In DNA, the CDR3 is TGTGCCAGCAGCGGGACAGGGGGTTACAATGAGCAGTTCTTC. This codes for CASSGTGGYNEQFF.

This chain links TRBV7-9 with TRBJ2-7; unclear D gene. V was shortened by 0 bases and J by 0 bases, with 6 bases between the two germline ends. Germline V gene sequence: CDR1 SEHNR, CDR2 FQNEAQ (reference sequence). This CDR3 contains 14 residues. CDR3 residues: CASSLAQSSYEQYF. The CDR3 coding sequence is TGTGCCAGCAGCTTAGCCCAGTCCTCCTACGAGCAGTACTTC.

This sequence joins TRBV4-1 and TRBJ1-5; 8 bases fit TRBD1. The CDR3 sequence is 14 residues long. The V segment lost 2 bases and the J segment 7 bases; nucleotides outside the gene matches: 4. CDR1 is MGHRA, CDR2 YSYEKL, per germline. The CDR3 loop reads CASSQQGAGQPQHF. The CDR3 DNA sequence: TGCGCCAGCAGCCAACAGGGGGCGGGACAGCCCCAGCATTTT.

V usage is TRBV18 and J usage is TRBJ1-1, with D perhaps matching TRBD1 (6 bases). The CDR3 is made up of 14 amino acids. Germline V gives CDR1 KGHSH, CDR2 LQKENI. Trimming stripped 3 bases from V and 5 bases from J, with 13 bases between. Here the CDR3 DNA reads TGTGCCAGCTCACCCCCAACCGACAGGACTGAAGCTTTCTTT. Translating it yields CASSPPTDRTEAFF.

The chain has TRBV5-4 and TRBJ2-7; weak D call: TRBD2 (6 bases). The V gene lost 4 bases and the J gene lost 0 bases, with 29 bases spanning the gap. This CDR3 comprises 20 residues. Germline V lookup: CDR1 SGHNT, CDR2 YYREEE (reference sequence). CDR3 sequence: CASSPMEGPTGDDYSYEQYF. For the CDR3, the DNA is TGTGCCAGCAGCCCGATGGAGGGTCCTACAGGTGATGACTACTCCTACGAGCAGTACTTC.

The rearrangement joins TRBV6-6 to TRBJ1-1, with D possibly being TRBD1 (5 bases). The germline V and J ends were trimmed by 8 bases and 1 base, with 17 bases remaining between them. Germline V gene sequence: CDR1 MNHNY, CDR2 SVGAGI (reference sequence). The CDR3 length is 15 residues. The CDR3 DNA follows: TGTGCCAGCGCCCCGACTAACGGGGGGAACACTGAAGCTTTCTTT. It is translated as CASAPTNGGNTEAFF.

The V gene is TRBV10-1, the J gene TRBJ1-1; TRBD1 matches at 8 bases. CDR3 length equals 13 residues. Germline V gene lookup returns CDR1 WNHNN and CDR2 SYGVQD (reference sequence). The junction had 6 bases not matched to a gene; V was cut back by 5 bases and J by 7 bases. The CDR3 bases are TGCGCCAGCAGTAGGGCAGGGGGCCTTGAAGCTTTCTTT. It encodes CASSRAGGLEAFF.

About this clone itself: This specimen includes other DNA sequences encoding the same CDR3. The chain has TRBV18 and TRBJ2-7, with 7 bases identical to TRBD1. V dropped 3 bases and J dropped 1; count of bases not matched to a gene: 0. The V gene's germline CDR1 is KGHSH and CDR2 LQKENI. The CDR3 totals 13 residues. Here the CDR3 DNA reads TGTGCCAGCTCACCGGGACAGTCCTACGAGCAGTACTTC. Protein product: CASSPGQSYEQYF.

J is TRBJ2-3 and V is TRBV3-1 (or the pseudogene TRBV3-2); TRBD2 might be the D (6 bases). This CDR3 spans 15 amino acids. The germline V gene has CDR1 LGHDT and CDR2 YNNKEL (reference sequence). V was shortened by 4 bases and J by 3 bases, with 14 bases between the two germline ends. CDR3 protein: CASSPGLWGTDTQYF. The CDR3 DNA reads TGTGCCAGCAGCCCAGGACTATGGGGGACAGATACGCAGTATTTT.

The V and J genes are TRBV5-1 and TRBJ2-2; TRBD2 matches 7 bases. The CDR3 extends over 15 amino acids. Germline CDR1 reads SGHRS; CDR2 reads YFSETQ. The junction had 5 bases not matched to a gene; V was cut back by 4 bases and J by 2 bases. This CDR3 is CASSRGGENTGELFF. In DNA, the CDR3 is TGCGCCAGCAGCCGCGGGGGAGAAAACACCGGGGAGCTGTTTTTT.

V usage is TRBV21-1 and J usage is TRBJ2-7; TRBD2 is the table's D call and was not checked against the DNA. TRBV21-1 is recorded as a pseudogene. The CDR3 covers 14 residues. CDR3 in amino acids: CASGGTSKPHEQYF. The CDR3 nucleotides are TGTGCCAGCGGGGGGACTAGCAAGCCCCACGAGCAGTACTTC.

This clone has a handful of counts. This chain links TRBV14 with TRBJ2-5; TRBD2 matches 13 bases. The V gene end was trimmed by 2 bases and the J gene end by 1 base; junction bases not matched to a gene: 4. Germline CDR1 is SGHDN and CDR2 is FVKESK. The CDR3 is made up of 17 amino acids. CDR3 nucleotide sequence: TGTGCCAGCAGCCAAAGGACTAGCGGGAGATCCCAAGAGACCCAGTACTTC. Encoded protein: CASSQRTSGRSQETQYF.

This clone was counted between two and nine times. The V call is TRBV2, the J call TRBJ2-3; 9 bases match TRBD1. Germline loops: CDR1 SNHLY, CDR2 FYNNEI. V was clipped by 4 bases and J by 2 bases; unmatched bases: 4. CDR3 length equals 15 residues. CDR3 region: CASSGDREYTDTQYF. In DNA, the CDR3 is TGTGCCAGCAGTGGGGACAGGGAATACACAGATACGCAGTATTTT.

This chain links TRBV11-2 with TRBJ2-5; D is possibly TRBD1 (6 bases). Trimming pared 3 bases from V and 0 bases from J, leaving 14 bases between. Germline V CDR1 and CDR2: SGHAT, FQNNGV. This CDR3 has 16 amino acids. CDR3 region: CASSFRSQGYQETQYF. The CDR3 nucleotides are TGTGCCAGCAGCTTCCGCTCTCAGGGGTACCAAGAGACCCAGTACTTC.

The chain links TRBV6-2 or TRBV6-3 to TRBJ1-2; 7 nucleotides agree with TRBD1. The length of the CDR3 is 17 residues. CDR1 is MNHEY, CDR2 SVGEGT, per germline. The trim removed 4 bases at V and 0 bases at J, leaving 11 bases unmatched. Written as DNA, the CDR3 is TGTGCCAGCAGTTCGGACAGGTTCGCCAGAGCTAACTATGGCTACACCTTC. Protein product: CASSSDRFARANYGYTF.

The chain carries TRBV7-6 and TRBJ1-1; tentative D call: TRBD1 (5 bases). Germline V CDR1 and CDR2: SGHVS, FNYEAQ. Trimming removed 0 bases at V and 4 bases at J, with 9 bases between. The CDR3 extends over 14 amino acids. The CDR3 sequence is CASSLARVATEAFF. The DNA of the CDR3 is TGTGCCAGCAGCTTAGCCAGGGTGGCCACTGAAGCTTTCTTT. The whole variable domain, filled in from reference TRBV7-6 and TRBJ1-1, reads GAGVSQSPRYKVTKRGQDVALRCDPISGHVSLYWYRQALGQGPEFLTYFNYEAQQDKSGLPNDRFSAERPEGSISTLTIQRTEQRDSAMYRCASSLARVATEAFFGQGTRLTVV.

The rearrangement joins TRBV6-2 or TRBV6-3 to TRBJ2-3; TRBD2 agrees at 7 bases. The trim removed 0 bases at V and 5 bases at J, leaving 5 bases unmatched. Per the germline V gene, CDR1 is MNHEY and CDR2 is SVGEGT. This CDR3 has 15 amino acids. The CDR3 coding sequence is TGTGCCAGCAGTTACTCGTCGGGCGGGGGAGATACGCAGTATTTT. Protein product: CASSYSSGGGDTQYF.

This chain connects TRBV30 to TRBJ1-1, with D maybe TRBD1 (5 bases). The CDR3 is 14 amino acids. Trimming stripped 3 bases from V and 0 bases from J, with 11 bases between. Germline V gene sequence: CDR1 GTSNPN, CDR2 SVGIG (reference sequence). This CDR3 reads CAWRWGTLNTEAFF. For the CDR3, the DNA is TGTGCCTGGAGGTGGGGCACCCTGAACACTGAAGCTTTCTTT. The complete variable domain, with remaining parts taken from reference TRBV30 and TRBJ1-1, reads SQTIHQWPATLVQPVGSPLSLECTVEGTSNPNLYWYRQAAGRGLQLLFYSVGIGQISSEVPQNLSASRPQDRQFILSSKKLLLSDSGFYLCAWRWGTLNTEAFFGQGTRLTVV.

The CDR3 nucleotides read TGCAGCGTTGTAACGTGGACAGGGGGTGGCTACACCTTC. Protein sequence: CSVVTWTGGGYTF. The gene calls are TRBV29-1 and TRBJ1-2; 10 positions agree with TRBD1. J was trimmed by 7 bases and V by 4 bases; bases with no gene match: 6. This CDR3 has 13 residues. Germline V gene lookup returns CDR1 SQVTM and CDR2 ANQGSEA.

This chain links TRBV24-1 with TRBJ2-1, with a possible D match to TRBD2 (5 bases). From germline, CDR1 is KGHDR and CDR2 SFDVKD. The length of the CDR3 is 16 residues. Trimming shortened V by 2 bases and J by 7 bases, and 17 bases separated the two germline ends. The CDR3 spells CATSDWASSSGNEQFF. CDR3 DNA sequence: TGTGCCACCAGTGATTGGGCTAGCTCCTCGGGTAATGAGCAGTTCTTC.

This sequence joins TRBV5-4 and TRBJ2-3; TRBD2 aligns across 8 bases. Unmatched junction bases numbered 7, after V lost 2 bases and J lost 2 bases. Looked up from germline, CDR1 is SGHNT and CDR2 is YYREEE (reference sequence). The CDR3 covers 16 residues. CDR3 nucleotide sequence: TGTGCCAGCAGCTTATTCGCGGGAGGACCCACAGATACGCAGTATTTT. Its protein is CASSLFAGGPTDTQYF.